The 3 T cell receptor beta chains reported below all come from one sample, sequenced in a study of cytomegalovirus exposure and HLA in healthy donors. The study ran its PCR with 60 Vbeta and 13 Jbeta primers. Assay: immunoSEQ multiplex PCR; the TCRdb copy retains only in-frame clones and omits some. The top ten hold more than 0.5% of the sample, which has around 130,000 clones, roughly 87% seen once. Material: PBMCs. The receptors were sampled from a woman between 40 and 55 years old in good health and CMV-seronegative.

V and J are TRBV2 and TRBJ2-7; D may be TRBD2 (6 bases). The CDR3 sequence is 14 residues long. Trimming pared 1 base from V and 3 bases from J, leaving 10 bases between. The germline CDR1 and CDR2 sequences are SNHLY and FYNNEI. CDR3 DNA sequence: TGTGCCAGCAGTGAAGAACGGGGAGGCTACGAGCAGTACTTC. Its translation is CASSEERGGYEQYF. Using reference TRBV2 and TRBJ2-7 for the parts outside the CDR3, the full variable domain is EPEVTQTPSHQVTQMGQEVILRCVPISNHLYFYWYRQILGQKVEFLVSFYNNEISEKSEIFDDQFSVERPDGSNFTLKIRSTKLEDSAMYFCASSEERGGYEQYFGPGTRLTVT.

This chain joins TRBV28 and TRBJ2-5; D may be TRBD1 (6 bases). The J call is uncertain, as TRBJ2-7 better fits the DNA end. This CDR3 has 14 residues. Germline assignment: CDR1 MDHEN and CDR2 SYDVKM. The CDR3 sequence: CASSTLTGSYEQYF. The CDR3 region has the DNA TGTGCCAGCAGCACACTGACAGGCTCCTACGAGCAGTACTTC.

The J gene is TRBJ2-1, the V gene TRBV6-6; TRBD2 is a possible D gene (6 bases). Trimming cost V 6 bases and J 6 bases, with 9 bases left between them. CDR1 and CDR2 (germline): MNHNY, SVGAGI (reference sequence). There are 12 residues in the CDR3. The CDR3 here is CASRTRSNEQFF. CDR3 nucleotides: TGTGCCAGCAGGACTAGAAGCAATGAGCAGTTCTTC.